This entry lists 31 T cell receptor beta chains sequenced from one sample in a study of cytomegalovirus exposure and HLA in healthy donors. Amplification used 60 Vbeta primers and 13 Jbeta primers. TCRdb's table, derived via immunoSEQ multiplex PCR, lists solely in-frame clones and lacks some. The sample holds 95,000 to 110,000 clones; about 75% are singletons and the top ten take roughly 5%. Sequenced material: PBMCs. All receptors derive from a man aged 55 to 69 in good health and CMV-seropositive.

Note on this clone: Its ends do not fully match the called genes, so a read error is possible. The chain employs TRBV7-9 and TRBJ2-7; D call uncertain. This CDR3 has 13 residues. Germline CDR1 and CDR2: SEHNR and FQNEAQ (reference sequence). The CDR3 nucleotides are TGTTCCAGCAGCTTAGAAGAGCTGGTCGAGCAGTACTTC. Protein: CSSSLEELVEQYF. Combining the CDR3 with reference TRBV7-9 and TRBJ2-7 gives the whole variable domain DTGVSQNPRHKITKRGQNVTFRCDPISEHNRLYWYRQTLGQGPEFLTYFQNEAQLEKSRLLSDRFSAERPKGSFSTLEIQRTEQGDSAMYLCSSSLEELVEQYFGPGTRLTVT.

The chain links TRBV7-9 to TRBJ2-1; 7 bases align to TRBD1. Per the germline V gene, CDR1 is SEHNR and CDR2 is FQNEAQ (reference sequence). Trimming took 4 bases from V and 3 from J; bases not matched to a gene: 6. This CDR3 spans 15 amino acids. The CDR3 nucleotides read TGTGCCAGCAGCTCTGCGACAGGGTACTACAATGAGCAGTTCTTC. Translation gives CASSSATGYYNEQFF.

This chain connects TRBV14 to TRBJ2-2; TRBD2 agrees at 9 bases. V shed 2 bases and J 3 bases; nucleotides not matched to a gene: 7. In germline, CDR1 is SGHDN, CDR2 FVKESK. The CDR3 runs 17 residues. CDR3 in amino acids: CASSQSQAGGYTGELFF. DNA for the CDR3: TGTGCCAGCAGCCAATCGCAAGCGGGGGGTTACACCGGGGAGCTGTTTTTT.

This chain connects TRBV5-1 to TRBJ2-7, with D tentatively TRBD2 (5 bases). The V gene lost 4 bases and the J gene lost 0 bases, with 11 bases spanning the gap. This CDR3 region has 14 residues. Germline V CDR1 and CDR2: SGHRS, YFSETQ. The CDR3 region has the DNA TGCGCCAGCAGCCTGACTAACCCCTCCTACGAGCAGTACTTC. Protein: CASSLTNPSYEQYF.

The CDR3 DNA reads as TGCGCCAGCAATAGTGGGGGGGGCAATCAGCCCCAGCATTTT. This gives the protein CASNSGGGNQPQHF. The rearrangement links TRBV10-2 to TRBJ1-5; D possibly corresponds to TRBD1 (5 bases). The ends were cut back, 7 bases at V and 2 bases at J, with 12 bases in the middle. The CDR3 is 14 amino acids. Germline CDR1 WSHSY, CDR2 SAAADI.

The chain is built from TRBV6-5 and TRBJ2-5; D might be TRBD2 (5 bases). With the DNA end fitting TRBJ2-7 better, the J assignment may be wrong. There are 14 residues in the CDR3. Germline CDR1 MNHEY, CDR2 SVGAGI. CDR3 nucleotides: TGTGCCAGCAGTTACCGGGGTAGTTCCTACGAGCAGTACTTC. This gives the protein CASSYRGSSYEQYF.

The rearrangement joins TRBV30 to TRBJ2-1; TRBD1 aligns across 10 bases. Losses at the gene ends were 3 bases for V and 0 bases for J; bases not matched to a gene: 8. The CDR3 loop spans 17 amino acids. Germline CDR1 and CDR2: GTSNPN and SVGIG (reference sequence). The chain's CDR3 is CAWRSKRTGGSYNEQFF. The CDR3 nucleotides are TGTGCCTGGAGATCTAAAAGGACAGGGGGCTCCTACAATGAGCAGTTCTTC.

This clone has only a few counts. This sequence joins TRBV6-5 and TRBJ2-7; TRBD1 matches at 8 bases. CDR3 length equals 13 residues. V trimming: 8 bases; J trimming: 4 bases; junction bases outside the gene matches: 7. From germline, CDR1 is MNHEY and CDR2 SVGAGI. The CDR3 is CASGETGAYEQYF. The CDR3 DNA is TGTGCCAGCGGTGAGACAGGGGCGTACGAGCAGTACTTC.

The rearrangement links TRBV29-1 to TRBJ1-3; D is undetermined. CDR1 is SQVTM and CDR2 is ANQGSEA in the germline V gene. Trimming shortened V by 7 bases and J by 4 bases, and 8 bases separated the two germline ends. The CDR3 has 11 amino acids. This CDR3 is CSGGEGNTIYF. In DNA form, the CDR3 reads TGCAGCGGGGGAGAGGGAAACACCATATATTTT. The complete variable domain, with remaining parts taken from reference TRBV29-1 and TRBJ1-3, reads SAVISQKPSRDICQRGTSLTIQCQVDSQVTMMFWYRQQPGQSLTLIATANQGSEATYESGFVIDKFPISRPNLTFSTLTVSNMSPEDSSIYLCSGGEGNTIYFGEGSWLTVV.

CDR3 region: CASSLAGQGGNEQFF. Here the CDR3 DNA reads TGTGCCAGCAGCTTGGCGGGACAGGGGGGCAATGAGCAGTTCTTC. This sequence joins TRBV5-8 and TRBJ2-1, with TRBD1 matching over 11 bases. The germline gives CDR1 SGHTS, CDR2 YDEGEE. Unmatched junction bases numbered 2, after V lost 0 bases and J lost 6 bases. The length of the CDR3 is 15 residues. The variable domain in full, completed from reference TRBV5-8 and TRBJ2-1, reads EAGVTQSPTHLIKTRGQQATLRCSPISGHTSVYWYQQALGLGLQFLLWYDEGEERNRGNFPPRFSGRQFPNYSSELNVNALELEDSALYLCASSLAGQGGNEQFFGPGTRLTVL.

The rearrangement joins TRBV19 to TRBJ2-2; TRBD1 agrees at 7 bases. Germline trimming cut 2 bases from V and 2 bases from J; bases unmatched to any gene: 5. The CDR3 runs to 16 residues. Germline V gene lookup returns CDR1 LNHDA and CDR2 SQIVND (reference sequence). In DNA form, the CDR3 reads TGTGCCAGTAGTATACCGGGACAGCCTAACACCGGGGAGCTGTTTTTT. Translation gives CASSIPGQPNTGELFF. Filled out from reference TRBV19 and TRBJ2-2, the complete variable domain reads DGGITQSPKYLFRKEGQNVTLSCEQNLNHDAMYWYRQDPGQGLRLIYYSQIVNDFQKGDIAEGYSVSREKKESFPLTVTSAQKNPTAFYLCASSIPGQPNTGELFFGEGSRLTVL.

The CDR3 loop is CASSQSRDNYGYTF. In nucleotides, the CDR3 is TGCGCCAGCAGTCAATCACGGGATAACTATGGCTACACCTTC. The rearrangement links TRBV23-1 to TRBJ1-2; the D is unclear. TRBV23-1 is marked as an open reading frame, function uncertain. V lost 0 bases and J 1 base, leaving 6 bases between the germline ends. The CDR3 covers 14 residues.

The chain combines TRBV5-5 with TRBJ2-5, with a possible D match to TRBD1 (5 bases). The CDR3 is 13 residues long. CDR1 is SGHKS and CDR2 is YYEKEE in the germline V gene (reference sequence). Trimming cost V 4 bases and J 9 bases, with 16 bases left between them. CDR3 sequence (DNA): TGTGCCAGCAGCCTAGACAGCGCCAGGGCCCAGTACTTC. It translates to CASSLDSARAQYF.

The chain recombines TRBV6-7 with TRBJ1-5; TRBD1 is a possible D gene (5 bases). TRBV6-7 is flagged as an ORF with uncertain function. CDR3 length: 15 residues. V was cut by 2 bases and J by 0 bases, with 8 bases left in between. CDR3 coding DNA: TGTGCCAGCAGTTACCCCAGGGATAGCAATCAGCCCCAGCATTTT. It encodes CASSYPRDSNQPQHF.

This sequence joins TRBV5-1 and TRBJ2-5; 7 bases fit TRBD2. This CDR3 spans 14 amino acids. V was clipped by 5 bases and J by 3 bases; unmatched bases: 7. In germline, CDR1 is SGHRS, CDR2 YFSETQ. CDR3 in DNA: TGCGCCAGCAGAGCTGGGACTACCAAAGAGACCCAGTACTTC. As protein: CASRAGTTKETQYF.

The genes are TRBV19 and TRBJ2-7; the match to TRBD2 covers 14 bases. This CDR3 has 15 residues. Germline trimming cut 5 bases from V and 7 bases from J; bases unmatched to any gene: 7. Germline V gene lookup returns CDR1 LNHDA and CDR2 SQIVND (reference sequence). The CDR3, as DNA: TGTGCCAGTAGTCCTGGACTAGCGGGGGGCCGGGAGCAGTACTTC. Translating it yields CASSPGLAGGREQYF. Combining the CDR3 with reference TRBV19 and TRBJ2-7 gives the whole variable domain DGGITQSPKYLFRKEGQNVTLSCEQNLNHDAMYWYRQDPGQGLRLIYYSQIVNDFQKGDIAEGYSVSREKKESFPLTVTSAQKNPTAFYLCASSPGLAGGREQYFGPGTRLTVT.

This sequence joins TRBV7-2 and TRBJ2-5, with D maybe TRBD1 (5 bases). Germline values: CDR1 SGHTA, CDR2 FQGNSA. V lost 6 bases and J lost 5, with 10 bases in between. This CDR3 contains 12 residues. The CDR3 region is CASSSGWETQYF. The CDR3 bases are TGTGCCAGCAGTTCAGGGTGGGAGACCCAGTACTTC.

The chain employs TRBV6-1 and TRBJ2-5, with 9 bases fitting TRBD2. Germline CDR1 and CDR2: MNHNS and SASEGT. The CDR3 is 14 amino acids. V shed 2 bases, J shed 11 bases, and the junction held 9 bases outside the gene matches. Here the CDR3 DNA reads TGTGCCAGCAGTGAAACGAAACTAGCGGGTGAGCAGTACTTC. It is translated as CASSETKLAGEQYF.

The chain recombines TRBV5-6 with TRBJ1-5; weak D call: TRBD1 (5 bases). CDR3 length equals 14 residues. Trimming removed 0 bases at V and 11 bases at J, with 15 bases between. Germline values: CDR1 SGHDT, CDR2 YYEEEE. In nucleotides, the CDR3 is TGTGCCAGCAGCTTGGTCGGAGGTTCGGGGGCCCAGCATTTT. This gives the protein CASSLVGGSGAQHF.

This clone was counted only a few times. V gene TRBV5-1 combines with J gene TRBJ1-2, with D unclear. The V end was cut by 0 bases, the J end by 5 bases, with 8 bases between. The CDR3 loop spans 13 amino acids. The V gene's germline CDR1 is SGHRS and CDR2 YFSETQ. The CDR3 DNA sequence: TGCGCCAGCAGCTTGGACAGTGGGTATGGCTACACCTTC. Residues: CASSLDSGYGYTF.

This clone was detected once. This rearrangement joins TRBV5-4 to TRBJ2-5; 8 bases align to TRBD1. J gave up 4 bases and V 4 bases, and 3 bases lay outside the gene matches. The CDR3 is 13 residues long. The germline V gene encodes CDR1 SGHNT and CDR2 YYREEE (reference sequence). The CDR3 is CASSNGQGETQYF. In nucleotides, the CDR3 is TGTGCCAGCAGCAATGGACAGGGAGAGACCCAGTACTTC.

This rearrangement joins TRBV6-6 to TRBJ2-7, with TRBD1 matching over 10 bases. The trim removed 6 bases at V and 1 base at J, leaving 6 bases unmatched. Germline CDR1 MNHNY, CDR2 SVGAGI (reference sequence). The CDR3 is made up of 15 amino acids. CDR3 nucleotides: TGTGCCAGCAGACCCGGGACAGGGGCGTCCTACGAGCAGTACTTC. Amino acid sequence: CASRPGTGASYEQYF.

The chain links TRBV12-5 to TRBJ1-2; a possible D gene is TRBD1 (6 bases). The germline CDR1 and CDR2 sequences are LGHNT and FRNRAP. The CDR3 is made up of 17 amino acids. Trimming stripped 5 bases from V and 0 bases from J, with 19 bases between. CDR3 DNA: TGTGCTAGTGGTCTTCCTGGACAGCTCCTCTCTAACTATGGCTACACCTTC. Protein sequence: CASGLPGQLLSNYGYTF.

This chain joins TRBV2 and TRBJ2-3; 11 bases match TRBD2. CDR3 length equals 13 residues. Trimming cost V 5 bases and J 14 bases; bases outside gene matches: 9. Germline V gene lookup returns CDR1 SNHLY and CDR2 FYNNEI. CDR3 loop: CASSYLVAGGRYF. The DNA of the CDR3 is TGTGCCAGCAGTTACCTGGTAGCGGGGGGGAGGTATTTT.

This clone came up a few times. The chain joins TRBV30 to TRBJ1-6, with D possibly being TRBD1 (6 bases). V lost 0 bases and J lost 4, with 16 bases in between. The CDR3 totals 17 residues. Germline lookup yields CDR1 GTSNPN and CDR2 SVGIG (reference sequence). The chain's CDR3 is CAWSVRPEGQYNSPLHF. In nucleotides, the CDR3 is TGTGCCTGGAGTGTACGTCCTGAGGGACAATATAATTCACCCCTCCACTTT.

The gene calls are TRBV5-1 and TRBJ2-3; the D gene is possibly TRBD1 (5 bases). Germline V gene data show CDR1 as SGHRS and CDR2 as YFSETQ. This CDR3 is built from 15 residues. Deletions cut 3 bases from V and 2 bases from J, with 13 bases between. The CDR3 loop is CASSWTQGNTDTQYF. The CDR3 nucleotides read TGCGCCAGCAGCTGGACCCAGGGAAACACAGATACGCAGTATTTT.

Here the CDR3 DNA reads TGCGCCAGCAGCCAAGTCAGGGGTGAAAAACTGTTTTTT. This translates into CASSQVRGEKLFF. The chain carries TRBV4-1 and TRBJ1-4; a possible D gene is TRBD1 (6 bases). The CDR3 is 13 amino acids. Per germline, CDR1 MGHRA and CDR2 YSYEKL. Trimming left V 1 base short and J 7 bases short, with 7 bases between.

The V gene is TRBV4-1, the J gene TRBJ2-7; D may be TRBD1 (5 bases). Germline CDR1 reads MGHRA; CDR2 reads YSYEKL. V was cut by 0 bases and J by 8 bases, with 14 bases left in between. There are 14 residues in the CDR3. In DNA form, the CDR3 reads TGCGCCAGCAGCCAAGAATCTGCAGGGCGGCAGCAGTACTTC. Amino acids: CASSQESAGRQQYF.

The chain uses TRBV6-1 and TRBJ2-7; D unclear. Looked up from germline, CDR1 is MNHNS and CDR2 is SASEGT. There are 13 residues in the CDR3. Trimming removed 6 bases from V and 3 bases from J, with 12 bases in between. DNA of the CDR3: TGTGCCAGCAGACGGTCCCCCGACTACGAGCAGTACTTC. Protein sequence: CASRRSPDYEQYF.

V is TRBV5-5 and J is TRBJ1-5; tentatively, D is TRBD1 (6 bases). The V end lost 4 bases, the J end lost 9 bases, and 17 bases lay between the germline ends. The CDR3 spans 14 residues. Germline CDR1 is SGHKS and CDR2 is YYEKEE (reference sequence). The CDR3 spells CASSRGGRGGPQHF. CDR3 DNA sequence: TGTGCCAGCAGCCGGGGGGGGCGGGGTGGGCCCCAGCATTTT.

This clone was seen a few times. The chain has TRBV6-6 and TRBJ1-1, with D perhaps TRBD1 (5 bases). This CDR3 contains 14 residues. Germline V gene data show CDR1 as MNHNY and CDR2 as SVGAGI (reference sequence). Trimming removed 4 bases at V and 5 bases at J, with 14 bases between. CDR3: CASSFRIGETEAFF. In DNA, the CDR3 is TGTGCCAGCAGTTTCCGGATAGGGGAAACTGAAGCTTTCTTT.